Listed here are 20 T cell receptor beta chains from one sample, sequenced in a study of blood T cell repertoires in COVID-19. Some clones are missing from TCRdb's copy, which holds only in-frame ones; the method was immunoSEQ multiplex PCR. The table has over 250,000 clones, 87% seen once. The sample was peripheral blood. Receptors originate from a woman between 40 and 55 years old who had recovered from COVID-19.

At least ten counts were recorded for this clone. V and J are TRBV2 and TRBJ1-6, with D maybe TRBD1 (5 bases). The CDR3 runs 15 residues. CDR1 SNHLY and CDR2 FYNNEI come from the germline V gene. With 7 bases removed from V and 8 bases from J, the gap between germline ends came to 18 bases. The CDR3 spells CASTVVGGGDSPLHF. The CDR3 DNA sequence: TGTGCCAGCACCGTCGTGGGGGGTGGAGATTCACCCCTCCACTTT. The full variable domain, rest sourced from reference TRBV2 and TRBJ1-6, is EPEVTQTPSHQVTQMGQEVILRCVPISNHLYFYWYRQILGQKVEFLVSFYNNEISEKSEIFDDQFSVERPDGSNFTLKIRSTKLEDSAMYFCASTVVGGGDSPLHFGNGTRLTVT.

The chain is built from TRBV6-6 and TRBJ1-1; a weak D match, TRBD1 (6 bases). CDR1 is MNHNY and CDR2 is SVGAGI in the germline V gene (reference sequence). The germline V and J ends were trimmed by 5 bases and 11 bases, with 18 bases remaining between them. This CDR3 comprises 13 residues. The CDR3 DNA sequence: TGTGCCAGCAGTCCCACGGACAGCCAAATGGCTTTCTTT. This sequence encodes CASSPTDSQMAFF.

This clone was found once. The chain couples TRBV6-6 to TRBJ1-1; D is ambiguous. CDR1 MNHNY and CDR2 SVGAGI come from the germline V gene (reference sequence). The length of the CDR3 is 15 residues. Trimming removed 0 bases from V and 6 bases from J, with 14 bases in between. The CDR3 loop reads CASSYSPGQSAEAFF. The CDR3 nucleotides read TGTGCCAGCAGTTACTCTCCGGGTCAGAGCGCTGAAGCTTTCTTT.

The V call is TRBV5-6, the J call TRBJ1-3; D perhaps matches TRBD1 (6 bases). The CDR3 is made up of 13 amino acids. The germline V and J ends were trimmed by 4 bases and 2 bases, with 7 bases remaining between them. Per germline, CDR1 SGHDT and CDR2 YYEEEE. This CDR3 is CASSAGAGNTIYF. The CDR3 DNA sequence: TGTGCCAGCAGCGCAGGGGCTGGAAACACCATATATTTT.

The rearrangement uses TRBV5-4 and TRBJ2-7; 7 bases align to TRBD1. The trim removed 1 base at V and 3 bases at J, leaving 1 base unmatched. CDR3 length: 13 residues. Germline lookup yields CDR1 SGHNT and CDR2 YYREEE (reference sequence). CDR3 protein: CASSLRGRYEQYF. As DNA, the CDR3 is TGTGCCAGCAGCTTGAGGGGGCGCTACGAGCAGTACTTC.

The chain links TRBV5-1 to TRBJ2-1, with a tentative D call TRBD1 (6 bases). Germline CDR1 is SGHRS and CDR2 is YFSETQ. This CDR3 is built from 16 residues. Trimming took 3 bases from V and 3 from J, leaving 16 bases between them. The DNA for the CDR3 is TGCGCCAGCAGCTCGGCCCCAGGGGCTGGCTACAATGAGCAGTTCTTC. Translating it yields CASSSAPGAGYNEQFF.

The chain couples TRBV11-3 to TRBJ2-3, with D unresolved. With 3 bases removed from V and 1 base from J, the gap between germline ends came to 5 bases. The CDR3 consists of 13 residues. CDR1 SGHNT and CDR2 YENEEA come from the germline V gene. The CDR3 nucleotides read TGTGCCAGCAGCTTCTTAGGCACAGATACGCAGTATTTT. Protein: CASSFLGTDTQYF.

This clone occurred once. This chain connects TRBV6-2 or TRBV6-3 to TRBJ2-3; D is perhaps TRBD2 (5 bases). The CDR3 extends over 16 amino acids. CDR1 and CDR2 from the germline V gene are MNHEY and SVGEGT. The ends were cut back, 4 bases at V and 2 bases at J, with 16 bases in the middle. The CDR3 bases are TGTGCCAGCAGTTTAGCCTTTGGACTGTTCACAGATACGCAGTATTTT. This codes for CASSLAFGLFTDTQYF.

This chain connects TRBV3-1 (or the pseudogene TRBV3-2) to TRBJ1-5, with a tentative D call TRBD1 (5 bases). The V gene's germline CDR1 is LGHDT and CDR2 YNNKEL (reference sequence). CDR3 size: 14 residues. Trimming removed 10 bases from V and 0 bases from J, with 13 bases in between. For the CDR3, the DNA is TGTGCCACCTCGCAGGGACTTAGCAATCAGCCCCAGCATTTT. This translates into CATSQGLSNQPQHF.

The CDR3 sequence is CASSQEGQTYGYTF. As DNA, the CDR3 is TGTGCCAGCAGCCAAGAGGGACAAACCTATGGCTACACCTTC. This rearrangement joins TRBV3-1 (or the pseudogene TRBV3-2) to TRBJ1-2, with D tentatively TRBD1 (6 bases). Germline CDR1 is LGHDT and CDR2 is YNNKEL (reference sequence). Trimming shortened V by 0 bases and J by 4 bases, and 9 bases separated the two germline ends. The CDR3 totals 14 residues.

This clone was seen once. The V call is TRBV5-6, the J call TRBJ1-4; 7 bases map to TRBD1. V gave up 4 bases and J gave up 12 bases; unmatched junction bases: 9. The CDR3 sequence is 13 residues long. Per the germline V gene, CDR1 is SGHDT and CDR2 is YYEEEE. Here the CDR3 reads CASSGYRGGELFF. Written as DNA, the CDR3 is TGTGCCAGCAGCGGGTACAGAGGGGGCGAACTGTTTTTT.

The chain is built from TRBV9 and TRBJ1-6; 7 bases map to TRBD1. The CDR3 loop spans 14 amino acids. The trim removed 4 bases at V and 7 bases at J, leaving 5 bases unmatched. Germline CDR1 SGDLS, CDR2 YYNGEE. CDR3 sequence reads: CASSQGVVNSPLHF. In DNA, the CDR3 is TGTGCCAGCAGCCAGGGGGTTGTAAATTCACCCCTCCACTTT.

The chain employs TRBV11-2 and TRBJ2-3; 8 bases are shared with TRBD1. CDR1 and CDR2 (germline): SGHAT, FQNNGV. With V trimmed by 2 bases and J by 3 bases, 4 bases remained unmatched. CDR3 length equals 15 residues. For the CDR3, the DNA is TGTGCCAGCAGCTTAACGGACAGGGCAACAGATACGCAGTATTTT. It is translated as CASSLTDRATDTQYF.

The chain is built from TRBV11-3 and TRBJ2-7; 7 bases match TRBD1. Germline CDR1 is SGHNT and CDR2 is YENEEA. Unmatched junction bases numbered 6, after V lost 5 bases and J lost 5 bases. The CDR3 loop spans 13 amino acids. The CDR3 here is CASSPKTGNEQYF. The CDR3 DNA follows: TGTGCCAGCAGCCCGAAGACAGGGAACGAGCAGTACTTC.

The chain couples TRBV9 to TRBJ1-1, with D maybe TRBD1 (5 bases). Trimming shortened V by 0 bases and J by 7 bases, and 13 bases separated the two germline ends. The germline V gene encodes CDR1 SGDLS and CDR2 YYNGEE. This CDR3 has 14 amino acids. CDR3 nucleotide sequence: TGTGCCAGCAGCGTAGCTCACCGGGGGGATGAAGCTTTCTTT. It yields the protein CASSVAHRGDEAFF. Together with reference TRBV9 and TRBJ1-1, the CDR3 gives the full variable domain: DSGVTQTPKHLITATGQRVTLRCSPRSGDLSVYWYQQSLDQGLQFLIQYYNGEERAKGNILERFSAQQFPDLHSELNLSSLELGDSALYFCASSVAHRGDEAFFGQGTRLTVV.

As concerns this clone: The same CDR3 also results from other DNA sequences found in this sample. The rearrangement uses TRBV3-1 (or the pseudogene TRBV3-2) and TRBJ1-5; D is unclear. From germline, CDR1 is LGHDT and CDR2 YNNKEL (reference sequence). The CDR3 spans 13 residues. The V end was cut by 1 base, the J end by 5 bases, with 6 bases between. CDR3 nucleotides: TGTGCCAGCAGCCAAGGGCCGTATCAGCCCCAGCATTTT. This codes for CASSQGPYQPQHF.

The chain couples TRBV3-1 (or the pseudogene TRBV3-2) to TRBJ1-3, with a tentative D call TRBD1 (6 bases). V was cut by 3 bases and J by 9 bases, with 6 bases left in between. The CDR3 spans 11 residues. Germline V lookup: CDR1 LGHDT, CDR2 YNNKEL (reference sequence). The CDR3 here is CASSQGATIYF. The CDR3 region has the DNA TGTGCCAGCAGCCAGGGGGCCACCATATATTTT.

V and J are TRBV29-1 and TRBJ2-4, with D hard to call. CDR3 length: 12 residues. The V and J ends lost 7 bases and 8 bases respectively, with 15 bases between them. Germline loops: CDR1 SQVTM, CDR2 ANQGSEA. In DNA, the CDR3 is TGCAGCGCTGCTTCCGGAGCCGACATTCAGTACTTC. The encoded protein is CSAASGADIQYF.

This clone was observed once. V is TRBV30 and J is TRBJ2-4; 8 positions match TRBD2. After removal of 0 bases from V and 7 bases from J, the junction contained 5 bases not matched to a gene. The germline V gene encodes CDR1 GTSNPN and CDR2 SVGIG (reference sequence). The CDR3 is 14 amino acids. CDR3 protein: CAWSVRGGQNIQYF. The CDR3 DNA is TGTGCCTGGAGTGTACGCGGGGGGCAGAACATTCAGTACTTC.

V usage is TRBV5-1 and J usage is TRBJ2-2; 7 bases are a match to TRBD1. V shed 0 bases, J shed 5 bases, and the junction held 10 bases outside the gene matches. Germline CDR1 SGHRS, CDR2 YFSETQ. The CDR3 runs 17 residues. CDR3 region: CASSLGPRAGGTGELFF. The CDR3 DNA sequence: TGCGCCAGCAGCTTGGGTCCCCGGGCAGGGGGTACCGGGGAGCTGTTTTTT.